This T cell receptor beta chain was captured in a study of cytomegalovirus exposure and HLA in healthy donors. As for the study in general: Earlier results showed 120 million or so unique TCR beta sequences derived from approximately 180 million T cells. Findings of the study overall: Three of the chains that were CMV-associated were confirmed in vitro to be specific for CMV antigens.

A note on this clone: Its antigen is currently unknown.

PCR used 60 Vbeta primers and 13 Jbeta primers. Here immunoSEQ multiplex PCR was the method, and the copy in TCRdb shows in-frame clones only, minus some. The sample records 200,000 to 250,000 clones, roughly 82% being singletons. CDR3 length equals 18 residues. The ends were cut back, 6 bases at V and 0 bases at J, with 18 bases in the middle. Germline V CDR1 and CDR2: SNHLY, FYNNEI. The clonotype originates from a woman aged 40 to 50 in good health and CMV-seropositive. The chain combines TRBV2 with TRBJ2-6; D perhaps matches TRBD2 (7 bases). Sequenced input: PBMCs. CDR3 in amino acids: CASSPWGGRASGANVLTF. DNA of the CDR3: TGTGCCAGCAGCCCCTGGGGGGGCAGAGCCTCTGGGGCCAACGTCCTGACTTTC. The whole variable domain, filled in from reference TRBV2 and TRBJ2-6, reads EPEVTQTPSHQVTQMGQEVILRCVPISNHLYFYWYRQILGQKVEFLVSFYNNEISEKSEIFDDQFSVERPDGSNFTLKIRSTKLEDSAMYFCASSPWGGRASGANVLTFGAGSRLTVL.